What follows are 21 T cell receptor beta chains derived from one specimen sequenced in a study of T cells in Graves' hyperthyroidism and ophthalmopathy. Amplification of TCR beta CDR3 regions was performed using RNA transcripts as template. In the first-round RT-PCR of the TCR CDR3, the HTBI primer set was used. MiXCR was run by TCRdb on the multiplex PCR reads, yielding one entry per CDR3 protein. The table includes 600,000 to 850,000 distinct CDR3 sequences, 18% detected once. Material: blood. All receptors come from a woman aged 50 to 60 with Graves' hyperthyroidism that later progressed to Graves' ophthalmopathy.

This clonotype has a handful of counts. The rearrangement joins TRBV7-9 to TRBJ1-2, with TRBD1 matching 10 bases. Trimming at V came to 8 bases and at J to 8 bases, leaving 11 bases not matched to a gene. Germline assignment: CDR1 SEHNR and CDR2 FQNEAQ (reference sequence). This CDR3 has 14 residues. CDR3 in DNA: TGTGCCAGCCAAGACAGGGGGCGGAAGACGGGCTACACCTTC. It translates to CASQDRGRKTGYTF.

A few counts support this clonotype. The chain carries TRBV5-1 and TRBJ2-4; 9 bases are a match to TRBD1. Unmatched junction bases numbered 7, after V lost 3 bases and J lost 0 bases. This CDR3 has 17 amino acids. The germline gives CDR1 SGHRS, CDR2 YFSETQ. The CDR3 sequence: CASSSGTGPPAKNIQYF. DNA for the CDR3: TGCGCCAGCAGCTCCGGGACAGGGCCACCAGCCAAAAACATTCAGTACTTC.

V and J are TRBV30 and TRBJ2-5; a possible D gene is TRBD2 (6 bases). Deletions cut 3 bases from V and 3 bases from J, with 8 bases between. The length of the CDR3 is 12 residues. The V gene's germline CDR1 is GTSNPN and CDR2 SVGIG (reference sequence). The CDR3 nucleotides read TGTGCCTGGAGGGGACTTGAAGAGACCCAGTACTTC. This encodes CAWRGLEETQYF.

This clonotype was observed a handful of times. The chain is built from TRBV20-1 and TRBJ2-2, with a possible D match to TRBD1 (6 bases). The CDR3 contains 14 residues. Germline CDR1 reads DFQATT; CDR2 reads SNEGSKA (reference sequence). Trimming left V 4 bases short and J 5 bases short, with 14 bases between. For the CDR3, the DNA is TGCAGTGCTAAACCCGGGACACCGACCGGGGAGCTGTTTTTT. Protein: CSAKPGTPTGELFF.

This clonotype came up many times. The CDR3 loop reads CASSQGATGELFF. The CDR3 DNA reads TGTGCCAGCAGCCAAGGAGCCACCGGGGAGCTGTTTTTT. The V call is TRBV3-1, the J call TRBJ2-2; D unclear. Deletions cut 1 base from V and 4 bases from J, with 4 bases between. This CDR3 contains 13 residues. From germline, CDR1 is LGHDT and CDR2 YNNKEL (reference sequence).

Regarding this clonotype: A read error may be the cause here, since a much bigger clone is one base away. This chain links TRBV4-1 with TRBJ2-7, with TRBD2 matching 10 bases. The CDR3 consists of 17 residues. Germline CDR1 is MGHRA and CDR2 is YSYEKL. For the CDR3, the DNA is TGCGGCAGCAGCCAAGCCGCTAGCGGGGGTCGGAACTACGAGCAGTACTTC. It codes for CGSSQAASGGRNYEQYF.

This clonotype was observed at least ten times. The chain employs TRBV2 and TRBJ2-7; 8 nucleotides agree with TRBD1. V trimming: 6 bases; J trimming: 7 bases; junction bases outside the gene matches: 5. Germline CDR1 SNHLY, CDR2 FYNNEI. CDR3 length equals 12 residues. CDR3 in DNA: TGTGCCAGCAGGCACAGGGGGAGTGAGCAGTACTTC. The encoded protein is CASRHRGSEQYF.

The chain uses TRBV14 and TRBJ2-2; D may be TRBD1 (5 bases). The CDR3 is 15 residues long. Trimming left V 0 bases short and J 4 bases short, with 9 bases between. Germline V gene lookup returns CDR1 SGHDN and CDR2 FVKESK. In DNA, the CDR3 is TGTGCCAGCAGCCAAGAGGGGCAGATCACCGGGGAGCTGTTTTTT. This codes for CASSQEGQITGELFF. Looking up the rest from reference TRBV14 and TRBJ2-2 gives the full variable domain: EAGVTQFPSHSVIEKGQTVTLRCDPISGHDNLYWYRRVMGKEIKFLLHFVKESKQDESGMPNNRFLAERTGGTYSTLKVQPAELEDSGVYFCASSQEGQITGELFFGEGSRLTVL.

The chain carries TRBV10-1 and TRBJ1-4; 7 bases are a match to TRBD1. Germline-derived CDR1 and CDR2 are WNHNN and SYGVQD (reference sequence). The V and J ends lost 0 bases and 10 bases, in that order; junction bases with no gene match: 8. There are 15 residues in the CDR3. The CDR3 spells CASSESTGSFGKLFF. For the CDR3, the DNA is TGCGCCAGCAGTGAGTCGACAGGGAGTTTCGGAAAACTGTTTTTT.

The rearrangement links TRBV6-5 to TRBJ2-2, with 8 bases lining up with TRBD2. This CDR3 has 18 amino acids. Germline CDR1 and CDR2: MNHEY and SVGAGI. After removal of 0 bases from V and 8 bases from J, the junction contained 14 bases not matched to a gene. Here the CDR3 DNA reads TGTGCCAGCAGTTACTCCGTGGGACTAGAGGAGTTTTCTGGGGAGCTGTTTTTT. It encodes CASSYSVGLEEFSGELFF.

The CDR3 is CASSFPGLFETQYF. The CDR3 nucleotides read TGTGCCAGCAGCTTCCCGGGACTATTTGAGACCCAGTACTTC. The V and J genes are TRBV7-9 and TRBJ2-5; 7 nucleotides line up with TRBD2. The CDR3 sequence is 14 residues long. Germline values: CDR1 SEHNR, CDR2 FQNEAQ (reference sequence). V was pared by 3 bases and J by 5 bases, with 6 bases of the junction left unmatched.

This clonotype was observed a few times. This sequence joins TRBV27 and TRBJ1-1; 7 bases map to TRBD1. There are 14 residues in the CDR3. Germline loops: CDR1 MNHEY, CDR2 SMNVEV (reference sequence). V shed 4 bases and J 9 bases; nucleotides not matched to a gene: 11. CDR3 loop: CASSSPGTVAKAFF. CDR3 in DNA: TGTGCCAGCAGTTCCCCGGGGACAGTCGCCAAAGCTTTCTTT.

This clonotype turned up a few times. This chain joins TRBV6-2 or TRBV6-3 and TRBJ1-1; D unclear. V was pared by 0 bases and J by 1 base, with 9 bases between. Germline V gene lookup returns CDR1 MNHEY and CDR2 SVGEGT. This CDR3 is built from 15 residues. CDR3 protein: CASSYSAYENTEAFF. The CDR3 region has the DNA TGTGCCAGCAGTTACTCCGCCTACGAGAACACTGAAGCTTTCTTT.

This chain uses TRBV25-1 with TRBJ1-4, with D tentatively TRBD1 (6 bases). Germline loops: CDR1 MGHDK, CDR2 SYGVNS. CDR3 length: 14 residues. Trimming took off 6 bases at V and 6 bases at J, with 14 bases between the two ends. In DNA form, the CDR3 reads TGTGCCAGCAGCGCGACAGGAATTTATGAAAAACTGTTTTTT. Protein sequence: CASSATGIYEKLFF.

CDR3 in DNA: TGTGCCAGCAGGACCGGGACAGGGGACACCGGGGAGCTGTTTTTT. Residues: CASRTGTGDTGELFF. This chain joins TRBV6-2 or TRBV6-3 and TRBJ2-2, with 10 positions matching TRBD1. Trimming took 6 bases from V and 3 from J; bases not matched to a gene: 4. This CDR3 comprises 15 residues. Germline V gene sequence: CDR1 MNHEY, CDR2 SVGEGT.

This rearrangement joins TRBV7-9 to TRBJ1-1; unclear D gene. V was shortened by 7 bases and J by 4 bases, with 7 bases between the two germline ends. This CDR3 has 11 residues. Germline V gene lookup returns CDR1 SEHNR and CDR2 FQNEAQ (reference sequence). The CDR3 here is CASTRTTEAFF. CDR3 nucleotide sequence: TGTGCCAGCACGAGGACCACTGAAGCTTTCTTT. Full variable domain (rest looked up from reference TRBV7-9 and TRBJ1-1): DTGVSQNPRHKITKRGQNVTFRCDPISEHNRLYWYRQTLGQGPEFLTYFQNEAQLEKSRLLSDRFSAERPKGSFSTLEIQRTEQGDSAMYLCASTRTTEAFFGQGTRLTVV.

This clonotype showed up many times. This sequence joins TRBV5-5 and TRBJ1-1; D uncertain. This CDR3 spans 14 amino acids. With 2 bases removed from V and 3 bases from J, the gap between germline ends came to 11 bases. Germline V gene data show CDR1 as SGHKS and CDR2 as YYEKEE (reference sequence). CDR3 region: CASSFAEAYTEAFF. The DNA for the CDR3 is TGTGCCAGCAGCTTTGCTGAGGCATACACTGAAGCTTTCTTT. The full variable domain, with the rest looked up from reference TRBV5-5 and TRBJ1-1, is DAGVTQSPTHLIKTRGQQVTLRCSPISGHKSVSWYQQVLGQGPQFIFQYYEKEERGRGNFPDRFSARQFPNYSSELNVNALLLGDSALYLCASSFAEAYTEAFFGQGTRLTVV.

This clonotype was seen many times. The DNA for the CDR3 is TGTGCCAGCAGTTACGCTCCAAACACGGAGGAAGCTTTCTTT. Its protein product is CASSYAPNTEEAFF. The J gene is TRBJ1-1, the V gene TRBV6-6; no clear D gene. Trimming left V 2 bases short and J 8 bases short, with 15 bases between. CDR3 size: 14 residues. Germline CDR1 and CDR2: MNHNY and SVGAGI (reference sequence).

This clonotype appeared many times. V gene TRBV24-1 combines with J gene TRBJ2-3, with D perhaps matching TRBD1 (5 bases). The germline gives CDR1 KGHDR, CDR2 SFDVKD. Trimming took 5 bases from V and 1 from J, leaving 18 bases between them. This CDR3 has 17 residues. CDR3 sequence: CATSAPPTAGRTDTQYF. The CDR3, as DNA: TGTGCCACCAGTGCCCCCCCTACGGCAGGGCGCACAGATACGCAGTATTTT.

This clonotype has a count of ten or more. The chain employs TRBV6-5 and TRBJ2-2; TRBD1 matches at 9 bases. The V segment lost 0 bases and the J segment 3 bases; nucleotides outside the gene matches: 5. The germline CDR1 and CDR2 sequences are MNHEY and SVGAGI. The CDR3 length is 17 residues. The CDR3 bases are TGTGCCAGCAGTTACTCGATGGGACAGGGAGACACCGGGGAGCTGTTTTTT. Translation: CASSYSMGQGDTGELFF.

The chain joins TRBV7-9 to TRBJ1-4, with a weak D call TRBD1 (5 bases). The V gene lost 5 bases and the J gene lost 3 bases, with 16 bases spanning the gap. The CDR3 is 16 residues long. In germline, CDR1 is SEHNR, CDR2 FQNEAQ (reference sequence). CDR3 DNA sequence: TGTGCCAGCAGCAGGGACGGCCGAGCAGCTAATGAAAAACTGTTTTTT. Amino acids: CASSRDGRAANEKLFF.